A selection of T cell receptor beta chains follows, all from one sample in a study of T cells in Graves' hyperthyroidism and ophthalmopathy. TCRdb redid the calling of the multiplex PCR reads with MiXCR, one entry per CDR3 protein. The repertoire holds some 550,000 distinct CDR3 sequences, with more than 20% as singletons. Sequenced material: blood. These receptors were collected from a man aged 18 to 30 with Graves' hyperthyroidism. Both conserved end residues are part of each CDR3. Clone sizes are given selectively: once, few, many, or a class where the clone is expanded.

v_call,clone_size,cdr3_aa
TRBV6-1,many,CASSEEAGTGNYGYTF
TRBV19,NA,CASSMTGGTGANVLTF
TRBV25-1,many,CASSEGGLAGNTIYF
TRBV15,many,CATSRDRRGLDSPLHF
TRBV4-1,NA,CASSQEGGPFTRNTGELFF
TRBV5-1,many,CASSLESGGETQYF
TRBV28,many,CASSFWVRGRDTEAFF
TRBV6-1,NA,CASNSGRTEAFF
TRBV28,many,CASSLSYAENQPQHF
TRBV4-1,NA,CASSHMGRVLSTEAFF
TRBV12-5,few,CASGLSEAYEQYF
TRBV28,many,CASRLQGAVLSGYTF
TRBV7-2,many,CASSWTGLALQYF
TRBV6-1,NA,CASSELPRLAPYGYTF
TRBV6-2/TRBV6-3,once,CASRADRGHTGELFF
TRBV11-1,many,CASSPGQTGYTF
TRBV12-3/TRBV12-4,once,CASGPRDRYEQYF
TRBV30,many,CAWSVFGMGYTF
TRBV30,NA,CACNQGLSNQPQHF
TRBV24-1,few,CATSSSGRSQETQYF
TRBV29-1,many,CSVDPGGNQPQHF
TRBV5-1,many,CASSLESQGAAEQYF
TRBV27,NA,CASSLVADSSTDTQYF
TRBV14,many,CASSPKGTGVGYTF
TRBV28,many,CASSLEMGQSAQHF
TRBV6-5,NA,CASSYGQGFGYTF
TRBV24-1,NA,CATSDLHAPSYTF
TRBV2,many,CASSEARGPEGGYTF
TRBV19,many,CASHSGNLNMEHF
TRBV12-3/TRBV12-4,few,CASSLGQGMNYEQYF
TRBV11-3,many,CASSSWDRATFQETQYF
TRBV25-1,few,CASSEYSLVGSPLHF
TRBV27,many,CASSAGPQGGAFF
TRBV6-5,many,CASSYTPSAPDSYEQYF
TRBV18,few,CASSPPLGRETQYF